The 17 T cell receptor beta chains below were found in one sample sequenced in a study of blood T cell repertoires in COVID-19. Libraries were prepared by immunoSEQ multiplex PCR; TCRdb keeps only in-frame clonotypes and omits some of them. The data contain roughly 260,000 clones, 85% to 90% of them singletons. Specimen: peripheral blood. The receptors come from a woman aged 35 to 49 with acute or convalescent COVID-19.

In its sample, this clone was seen once. The genes are TRBV24-1 and TRBJ1-1, with unresolved D. This CDR3 has 16 amino acids. Germline CDR1 reads KGHDR; CDR2 reads SFDVKD. The V end lost 5 bases, the J end lost 1 base, and 16 bases lay between the germline ends. The CDR3 nucleotides are TGTGCCACCAGTGGAGCGGAGGCCCATTCGAACACTGAAGCTTTCTTT. As protein: CATSGAEAHSNTEAFF.

The gene calls are TRBV6-2 or TRBV6-3 and TRBJ1-2, with no clear D. CDR3 length: 15 amino acids. The V gene lost 0 bases and the J gene lost 2 bases, with 10 bases spanning the gap. Germline V CDR1 and CDR2: MNHEY, SVGEGT. The chain's CDR3 is CASSYSDVRNYGYTF. CDR3 in DNA: TGTGCCAGCAGTTACTCGGATGTCAGGAACTATGGCTACACCTTC.

The gene calls are TRBV6-5 and TRBJ1-2; 10 bases map to TRBD1. Per germline, CDR1 MNHEY and CDR2 SVGAGI. V shed 6 bases, J shed 4 bases, and the junction held 5 bases outside the gene matches. The CDR3 is 14 residues long. CDR3: CASSGQGVGYGYTF. DNA for the CDR3: TGTGCCAGCAGCGGACAGGGGGTGGGCTATGGCTACACCTTC.

This clone was counted a few times. The V and J genes are TRBV10-3 and TRBJ1-5; D gene ambiguous. V lost 3 bases, J lost 0 bases, and 12 bases lay in between. CDR3 length: 16 amino acids. Germline CDR1 and CDR2: ENHRY and SYGVKD. For the CDR3, the DNA is TGTGCCATCAGTGAACCGGGAGGGAGTAGCAATCAGCCCCAGCATTTT. It codes for CAISEPGGSSNQPQHF.

The chain has TRBV30 and TRBJ1-2; D remains ambiguous. Trimming pared 2 bases from V and 8 bases from J, leaving 9 bases between. The CDR3 consists of 11 residues. Per germline, CDR1 GTSNPN and CDR2 SVGIG (reference sequence). The chain's CDR3 is CAWSSGRGYTF. The CDR3 region has the DNA TGTGCCTGGAGTTCCGGGAGGGGCTACACCTTC.

The V and J genes are TRBV23-1 and TRBJ2-6, with unresolved D. TRBV23-1 is marked as an open reading frame, function uncertain. The V gene lost 3 bases and the J gene lost 0 bases, with 12 bases spanning the gap. The CDR3 consists of 17 residues. The CDR3 DNA is TGCGCCAGCAGTCATTGGCCCCGTAACTCTGGGGCCAACGTCCTGACTTTC. It codes for CASSHWPRNSGANVLTF.

This chain uses TRBV13 with TRBJ2-2; the match to TRBD1 covers 10 bases. There are 14 residues in the CDR3. The V segment lost 5 bases and the J segment 9 bases; nucleotides outside the gene matches: 6. The germline V gene has CDR1 PRHDT and CDR2 FYEKMQ (reference sequence). This CDR3 is CASSAPTGGRELFF. The CDR3 DNA reads as TGTGCCAGCAGCGCCCCGACAGGGGGCCGGGAGCTGTTTTTT.

The chain combines TRBV11-2 with TRBJ1-2; 11 nucleotides agree with TRBD1. This CDR3 spans 16 amino acids. CDR1 is SGHAT and CDR2 is FQNNGV in the germline V gene. J lost 3 bases, V lost 1 base, and 4 bases had no gene match. Written as DNA, the CDR3 is TGTGCCAGCAGCTTAGGAAGGACAGGGGGCTACTATGGCTACACCTTC. Translation gives CASSLGRTGGYYGYTF.

The rearrangement links TRBV13 to TRBJ2-3; D is unclear. This CDR3 is built from 13 residues. Germline CDR1 PRHDT, CDR2 FYEKMQ (reference sequence). Trimming left V 5 bases short and J 2 bases short, with 8 bases between. CDR3 protein: CASSTSDTDTQYF. The DNA for the CDR3 is TGTGCCAGCAGCACGAGCGACACAGATACGCAGTATTTT.

The chain links TRBV6-6 to TRBJ2-1; 9 bases agree with TRBD1. Unmatched junction bases numbered 10, after V lost 6 bases and J lost 7 bases. Per the germline V gene, CDR1 is MNHNY and CDR2 is SVGAGI (reference sequence). This CDR3 has 15 residues. The chain's CDR3 is CASSPGQGGRNEQFF. The CDR3, as DNA: TGTGCCAGCAGCCCGGGACAGGGAGGGCGTAATGAGCAGTTCTTC.

The J gene is TRBJ1-5, the V gene TRBV19; the match to TRBD1 covers 10 bases. The CDR3 consists of 14 residues. Looked up from germline, CDR1 is LNHDA and CDR2 is SQIVND (reference sequence). The J segment lost 6 bases and the V segment lost 5 bases, leaving 4 bases of the junction unmatched. CDR3 bases: TGTGCCAGTAGTTCGCGGACAGGGGGTCAGCCCCAGCATTTT. It yields the protein CASSSRTGGQPQHF.

This clone was seen a handful of times. The gene calls are TRBV4-1 and TRBJ1-2; 7 bases map to TRBD1. Germline-derived CDR1 and CDR2 are MGHRA and YSYEKL. V shed 6 bases and J 5 bases; nucleotides not matched to a gene: 12. This CDR3 spans 15 amino acids. CDR3 region: CASSQQTGQLYGYTF. In DNA form, the CDR3 reads TGCGCCAGCAGTCAACAAACGGGACAGCTGTATGGCTACACCTTC.

The chain combines TRBV24-1 with TRBJ1-5, with TRBD1 matching over 9 bases. Trimming at V came to 1 base and at J to 5 bases, leaving 8 bases not matched to a gene. The germline V gene encodes CDR1 KGHDR and CDR2 SFDVKD. The CDR3 is made up of 17 amino acids. CDR3 DNA sequence: TGTGCCACCAGTGATTTCCTTGGGACAGGGTCCTATCAGCCCCAGCATTTT. Translating it yields CATSDFLGTGSYQPQHF.

V is TRBV5-1 and J is TRBJ2-2, with 9 bases lining up with TRBD1. The ends lost 4 bases at V and 2 bases at J; junction bases unmatched: 6. CDR1 SGHRS and CDR2 YFSETQ come from the germline V gene. This CDR3 spans 16 amino acids. Here the CDR3 DNA reads TGCGCCAGCAGCGCCGGGACAGGGAGTAACACCGGGGAGCTGTTTTTT. This translates into CASSAGTGSNTGELFF.

The rearrangement joins TRBV9 to TRBJ2-1; tentatively, D is TRBD1 (5 bases). Germline V gene lookup returns CDR1 SGDLS and CDR2 YYNGEE. CDR3 length: 14 residues. Trimming cost V 7 bases and J 3 bases, with 14 bases left between them. CDR3 DNA sequence: TGTGCCAGCTCTCCAGGGCAGAGCTACAATGAGCAGTTCTTC. The encoded protein is CASSPGQSYNEQFF.

This clone was seen only a few times. This chain links TRBV7-8 with TRBJ1-3; no clear D gene. From germline, CDR1 is SGHVS and CDR2 FQNEAQ. CDR3 length equals 15 residues. V lost 3 bases and J 4 bases, leaving 13 bases between the germline ends. CDR3 amino acids: CASSFISGGGNTIYF. CDR3 in DNA: TGTGCCAGCAGCTTCATCTCGGGAGGAGGAAACACCATATATTTT.

This clone was recorded a few times. The chain uses TRBV18 and TRBJ1-1; D remains ambiguous. The CDR3 totals 15 residues. Germline CDR1 is KGHSH and CDR2 is LQKENI. V lost 2 bases and J lost 5, with 15 bases in between. The CDR3 sequence is CASSPEGGSRTEAFF. The CDR3 DNA reads TGTGCCAGCTCACCAGAGGGTGGGAGTCGGACTGAAGCTTTCTTT. Supplemented by reference TRBV18 and TRBJ1-1, the full variable domain reads NAGVMQNPRHLVRRRGQEARLRCSPMKGHSHVYWYRQLPEEGLKFMVYLQKENIIDESGMPKERFSAEFPKEGPSILRIQQVVRGDSAAYFCASSPEGGSRTEAFFGQGTRLTVV.